This T cell receptor (beta chain) was recovered during a study of blood T cells in healthy people across ages. Primers used in a second PCR of about 7 to 12 cycles were a sample-barcoded 5' primer and a J-beta primer mix. TCRdb redid the calling of the 5' RACE reads with MiXCR, one entry per CDR3 protein. The table records 700,000 to 1,000,000 distinct CDR3 sequences, approximately 44% of them present only once. This clonotype appeared a few times. Sequencing input: blood. The origin of this receptor is a man in his fifties or sixties in good health.

CDR3 loop: CASSLYAGGQETQYF. DNA of the CDR3: TGTGCCAGCAGTTTATATGCAGGGGGGCAAGAGACCCAGTACTTC. This rearrangement joins TRBV28 to TRBJ2-5; D possibly corresponds to TRBD1 (7 bases). CDR3 length: 15 amino acids. CDR1 is MDHEN and CDR2 is SYDVKM in the germline V gene. V lost 1 base, J lost 2 bases, and 11 bases lay in between.